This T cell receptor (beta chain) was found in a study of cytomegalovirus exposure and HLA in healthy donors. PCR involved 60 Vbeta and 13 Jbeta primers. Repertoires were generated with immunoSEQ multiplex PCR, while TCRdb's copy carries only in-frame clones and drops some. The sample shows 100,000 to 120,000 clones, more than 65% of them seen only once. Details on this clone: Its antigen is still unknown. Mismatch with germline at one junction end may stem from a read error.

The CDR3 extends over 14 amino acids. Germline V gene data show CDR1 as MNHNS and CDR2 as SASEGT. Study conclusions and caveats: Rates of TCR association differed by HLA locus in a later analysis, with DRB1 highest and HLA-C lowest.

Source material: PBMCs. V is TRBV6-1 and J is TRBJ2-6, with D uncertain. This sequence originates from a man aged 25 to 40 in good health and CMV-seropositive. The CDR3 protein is CASGDNSGANVLTF. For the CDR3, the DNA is TGTGCCAGCGGTGATAACTCTGGGGCCAACGTCCTGACTTTC.